The entry below gives a single T cell receptor beta chain sequence along with its context. Antigen specificity is unknown. Conversion of TCR transcripts into cDNA relied on 5'RACE template switching, which added a universal primer site and UMIs. TCRdb called the 5' RACE reads again in MiXCR, with one record for every CDR3 protein. Altogether some 320,000 distinct CDR3 sequences are present, approximately 12% being singletons, with the ten largest covering roughly 3%. In germline, CDR1 is MNHEY, CDR2 SVGEGT. The V gene end was trimmed by 6 bases and the J gene end by 7 bases; junction bases not matched to a gene: 12. This CDR3 contains 15 residues. The sample is drawn from a study of T cells after yellow fever vaccination. Findings of the study overall: Although most clonotypes did not, a small share appeared in both CD4 and CD8 compartments. The booster saw the reappearance of most primary-vaccination clones (around 95% CD4, roughly 90% CD8).

This chain links TRBV6-2 or TRBV6-3 with TRBJ2-3, with 8 bases aligning to TRBD2. This TCR was sampled from a man aged 18 to 35 who received the YFV17D yellow fever vaccine. The sample was CD4+ T cells sorted from PBMCs, taken 45 days after the yellow fever booster vaccination. CDR3 amino acids: CASSSVRGGQHTQYF. The CDR3 DNA reads TGTGCCAGCAGCTCCGTACGGGGGGGCCAACATACGCAGTATTTT.